These T cell receptor beta chains were read from a single sample in a study of T cell repertoires in cytomegalovirus infection. For these receptors, no antigen is known. TCRdb re-called the reads through MiXCR, storing one row per CDR3 protein. This sample yields tens of thousands of distinct CDR3 sequences, of which approximately 22% are seen a single time; 60% to 85% belongs to the top ten. Sequencing input: PBMCs, sequenced either directly or after in vitro stimulation (not recorded which). Source of these receptors: a human donor in good health (CMV status not recorded). Some clones in this sample may be carry-over from other donors' samples. Both conserved end residues are part of each CDR3. The D gene is left open where the match is weak. Not every row has a clone size; where given, it reads once, few, many or a size class.

J gene: TRBJ1-2; D gene: TRBD1; CDR3 length: 16; V gene: TRBV27; clone size: NA; CDR3 DNA: TGTGCCAGCAGCCCCCAACCGGGACAGGGGATTTCGGGCTACACCTTC; CDR3 protein: CASSPQPGQGISGYTF
J gene: TRBJ2-3; D gene: NA; CDR3 length: 12; V gene: TRBV7-6; clone size: once; CDR3 DNA: TGTGCCAGCAGCTCTACCGGGACTGTTCAGTATTTT; CDR3 protein: CASSSTGTVQYF
J gene: TRBJ2-1; D gene: TRBD2; CDR3 length: 16; V gene: TRBV18; clone size: many; CDR3 DNA: TGTGCCAGCTCACCACTCGGGACTAGCGCCTACAATGAGCAGTTCTTC; CDR3 protein: CASSPLGTSAYNEQFF
J gene: TRBJ2-1; D gene: TRBD2; CDR3 length: 14; V gene: TRBV6-6; clone size: few; CDR3 DNA: TGTGCCAGCAGAGGACTAGCGGGAGTTGATGAGCAGTTCTTC; CDR3 protein: CASRGLAGVDEQFF
J gene: TRBJ1-6; D gene: NA; CDR3 length: 14; V gene: TRBV9; clone size: once; CDR3 DNA: TGTGCCAGCAGCATTGACGTCGTAAATTCACCCCTCCACTTT; CDR3 protein: CASSIDVVNSPLHF
J gene: TRBJ2-5; D gene: NA; CDR3 length: 17; V gene: TRBV4-1; clone size: few; CDR3 DNA: TGCGCCAGCAGCCAAGATCCTCCGCGAGAACTACAAGAGACCCAGTACTTC; CDR3 protein: CASSQDPPRELQETQYF
J gene: TRBJ2-3; D gene: TRBD2; CDR3 length: 15; V gene: TRBV5-1; clone size: NA; CDR3 DNA: TGCGCCAGCAGCCCAACGGGGGGACGGGCAGATACGCAGTATTTT; CDR3 protein: CASSPTGGRADTQYF
J gene: TRBJ2-5; D gene: NA; CDR3 length: 16; V gene: TRBV7-6; clone size: many; CDR3 DNA: TGTGCCAGCAGCGGACATCAACTACCTGGAAAAGAGACCCAGTACTTC; CDR3 protein: CASSGHQLPGKETQYF
J gene: TRBJ2-3; D gene: NA; CDR3 length: 13; V gene: TRBV7-2; clone size: NA; CDR3 DNA: TGTGCCAGCACCAGGGTGTACACAGATACGCAGTATTTT; CDR3 protein: CASTRVYTDTQYF
J gene: TRBJ1-5; D gene: NA; CDR3 length: 15; V gene: TRBV7-6; clone size: many; CDR3 DNA: TGTGCCAGCAGCTTAGCGACGGGACTAAATCAGCCCCAGCATTTT; CDR3 protein: CASSLATGLNQPQHF
J gene: TRBJ1-5; D gene: NA; CDR3 length: 13; V gene: TRBV6-2/TRBV6-3; clone size: NA; CDR3 DNA: TGTGCCAGCAGTTACTCGGGGATTCAGCCCCAGCATTTT; CDR3 protein: CASSYSGIQPQHF